Listed below are T cell receptor beta chains from one sample, sequenced in a study of cytomegalovirus exposure and HLA in healthy donors. Clones were sequenced by immunoSEQ multiplex PCR, and TCRdb holds only the in-frame ones, with some missing. The data hold a few hundred thousand clones, with roughly 80% observed a single time. The sample consisted of PBMCs. These receptors were taken from a woman in her 30s in good health and CMV-seronegative. CDR3s include the opening cysteine and the closing phenylalanine or tryptophan. A D gene is named only where the DNA matches it firmly. Not every row has a clone size; where given, it reads once, few, many or a size class.

TRBJ1-5	TRBV9	-	-	14	CASSVGGDSWPQHF	TGTGCCAGCAGCGTAGGAGGTGACTCATGGCCCCAGCATTTT
TRBJ1-2	TRBV4-1	few	-	15	CASSQDPGTTYGYTF	TGCGCCAGCAGCCAAGATCCAGGGACAACCTATGGCTACACCTTC
TRBJ1-2	TRBV19	-	TRBD1	14	CASSRGQFSGGYTF	TGTGCCAGTAGTAGGGGACAGTTTTCGGGAGGCTACACCTTC
TRBJ2-1	TRBV5-6	-	TRBD2	15	CASTRGGVPYNEQFF	TGTGCCAGCACCCGGGGGGGGGTACCCTACAATGAGCAGTTCTTC
TRBJ1-6	TRBV28	few	-	14	CASTRGSYNSPLHF	TGTGCCAGCACCCGGGGCTCCTATAATTCACCCCTCCACTTT
TRBJ2-7	TRBV18	few	-	16	CASSPVLGDRSYEQYF	TGTGCCAGCTCACCGGTCCTGGGTGACAGATCCTACGAGCAGTACTTC
TRBJ2-2	TRBV5-1	-	-	13	CASSSQGPGELFF	TGCGCCAGCAGTTCCCAGGGCCCCGGGGAGCTGTTTTTT
TRBJ2-7	TRBV4-1	once	TRBD1	13	CASSRTGDYEQYF	TGCGCCAGCAGCCGGACAGGGGACTACGAGCAGTACTTC
TRBJ2-1	TRBV7-9	many	TRBD2	15	CASSLTLAGDNEQFF	TGTGCCAGCAGCTTAACACTAGCGGGGGACAATGAGCAGTTCTTC
TRBJ1-4	TRBV7-9	-	-	14	CATTSGAANEKLFF	TGTGCCACAACGTCAGGCGCAGCTAATGAAAAACTGTTTTTT
TRBJ2-7	TRBV18	-	-	13	CASSLTYSYEQYF	TGTGCCAGCTCACTAACGTACAGCTACGAGCAGTACTTC
TRBJ1-4	TRBV5-1	-	-	11	CASSLNEKLFF	TGCGCCAGCAGCCTTAATGAAAAACTGTTTTTT
TRBJ2-7	TRBV6-5	-	-	13	CASSSGLGSEQYF	TGTGCCAGCAGTAGCGGGCTGGGCTCCGAGCAGTACTTC
TRBJ1-2	TRBV10-1	-	-	13	CASSEDRNYGYTF	TGCGCCAGCAGTGAAGACAGAAACTATGGCTACACCTTC
TRBJ1-2	TRBV7-9	-	-	15	CASSLGRLANYGYTF	TGTGCCAGCAGCTTAGGGCGCCTAGCTAACTATGGCTACACCTTC
TRBJ2-3	TRBV11-2	-	-	16	CASSLDRPGTSDTQYF	TGTGCCAGCAGCTTAGATCGCCCCGGGACATCAGATACGCAGTATTTT
TRBJ1-6	TRBV6-5	-	-	14	CASSPRTEYSPLHF	TGTGCCAGCAGCCCCCGGACAGAATATTCACCCCTCCACTTT
TRBJ1-1	TRBV29-1	-	-	14	CSVEPTGLGTEAFF	TGCAGCGTTGAACCAACAGGGCTGGGCACTGAAGCTTTCTTT
TRBJ2-5	TRBV5-1	-	TRBD1	14	CASSLDRGPETQYF	TGCGCCAGCAGCTTGGACAGGGGGCCAGAGACCCAGTACTTC
TRBJ2-5	TRBV27	-	TRBD2	15	CASSLGTSGVETQYF	TGTGCCAGCAGCCTGGGGACTAGCGGGGTAGAGACCCAGTACTTC
TRBJ1-2	TRBV7-2	once	-	14	CASRRGGGDYGYTF	TGTGCCAGCAGACGCGGCGGGGGCGACTATGGCTACACCTTC
TRBJ1-1	TRBV5-5	-	TRBD1	13	CASSRDRGIEAFF	TGTGCCAGCAGCCGAGACAGGGGGATTGAAGCTTTCTTT
TRBJ2-3	TRBV19	-	TRBD2	18	CASTDIVQRGPFTDTQYF	TGTGCCAGTACTGATATCGTGCAGCGGGGGCCATTCACAGATACGCAGTATTTT
TRBJ1-1	TRBV9	-	-	13	CASTRDTGLEAFF	TGTGCCAGCACGAGGGACACCGGCCTTGAAGCTTTCTTT
TRBJ2-7	TRBV25-1	-	-	15	CASSDHGGRAYEQYF	TGTGCCAGCAGTGATCACGGCGGCAGGGCCTACGAGCAGTACTTC
TRBJ2-5	TRBV18	-	TRBD1	13	CATTGTAQETQYF	TGTGCCACAACGGGGACAGCACAAGAGACCCAGTACTTC
TRBJ1-1	TRBV13	-	-	13	CAQSLGAGTEAFF	TGTGCACAGTCGCTGGGGGCGGGCACTGAAGCTTTCTTT
TRBJ2-7	TRBV29-1	-	-	12	CSVETNGYEQYF	TGCAGCGTTGAAACTAATGGGTACGAGCAGTACTTC
TRBJ1-6	TRBV5-5	-	-	14	CASSLWQGNSPLHF	TGTGCCAGCAGCTTATGGCAGGGGAATTCACCCCTCCACTTT
TRBJ1-1	TRBV6-5	-	-	15	CASAVEPGGDTEAFF	TGTGCCAGCGCCGTCGAACCCGGAGGAGACACTGAAGCTTTCTTT
TRBJ1-1	TRBV11-1	-	-	13	CASAGFMNTEAFF	TGTGCCAGCGCAGGATTCATGAACACTGAAGCTTTCTTT
TRBJ1-2	TRBV5-1	-	-	16	CASSSEGPPGPNGYTF	TGCGCCAGCAGCTCGGAGGGGCCGCCGGGGCCAAATGGCTACACCTTC
TRBJ1-2	TRBV5-4	-	-	15	CASSVLLLTNYGYTF	TGTGCCAGCTCCGTCCTCTTGCTAACTAACTATGGCTACACCTTC
TRBJ1-1	TRBV5-1	-	TRBD1	16	CASSSHGQDMNTEAFF	TGCGCCAGCAGCTCCCACGGACAGGATATGAACACTGAAGCTTTCTTT
TRBJ1-2	TRBV30	few	-	11	CAWMNRIFYTF	TGTGCCTGGATGAACAGGATCTTCTACACCTTC
TRBJ2-7	TRBV10-3	-	-	12	CAISESRDEQYF	TGTGCCATCAGTGAGTCTCGGGACGAGCAGTACTTC
TRBJ2-6	TRBV18	-	-	17	CASSPRPTSSGANVLTF	TGTGCCAGCTCACCACGGCCCACAAGCTCTGGGGCCAACGTCCTGACTTTC
TRBJ2-3	TRBV10-3	-	-	15	CAISPGETSTDTQYF	TGTGCCATCAGTCCCGGAGAAACCAGCACAGATACGCAGTATTTT
TRBJ1-5	TRBV5-1	few	-	13	CASSNHTGQPQHF	TGCGCCAGCAGCAACCACACGGGACAGCCCCAGCATTTT
TRBJ2-2	TRBV5-4	-	-	13	CAQQGRSTGELFF	TGTGCCCAACAGGGCCGGAGCACCGGGGAGCTGTTTTTT
TRBJ1-3	TRBV5-1	-	-	14	CASSLAGVGNTIYF	TGCGCCAGCAGCTTGGCAGGGGTTGGAAACACCATATATTTT